This entry lists 25 T cell receptor beta chains sequenced from one sample in a study of T cell repertoires in cytomegalovirus infection. TCRdb analysed the reads with MiXCR anew, one entry per CDR3 protein. The sample has 200,000 or so distinct CDR3 sequences; about 28% are singletons. The sequenced sample was PBMCs. The receptors shown here come from a human donor in good health (CMV status not recorded). Some clones in this sample may be carry-over from other donors' samples.

This clonotype was detected once. The genes are TRBV30 and TRBJ1-1, with D perhaps TRBD1 (5 bases). Trimming left V 4 bases short and J 6 bases short, with 12 bases between. CDR3 size: 12 residues. In germline, CDR1 is GTSNPN, CDR2 SVGIG (reference sequence). The CDR3: CAWTELGPEAFF. DNA for the CDR3: TGTGCCTGGACCGAGCTGGGGCCTGAAGCTTTCTTT.

The rearrangement links TRBV29-1 to TRBJ1-5; no firm D call. The ends were cut back, 4 bases at V and 2 bases at J, with 12 bases in the middle. Germline-derived CDR1 and CDR2 are SQVTM and ANQGSEA. This CDR3 is 14 amino acids long. In DNA form, the CDR3 reads TGCAGCGTTGGGTCAATTGCGGGCAATCAGCCCCAGCATTTT. It codes for CSVGSIAGNQPQHF.

J is TRBJ2-2 and V is TRBV5-1, with 10 bases matching TRBD2. The CDR3 is 17 residues long. Germline V gene data show CDR1 as SGHRS and CDR2 as YFSETQ. J gave up 0 bases and V 6 bases, and 8 bases lay outside the gene matches. DNA of the CDR3: TGCGCCAGCAATCCAAAACTAGCGGGGACGAACACCGGGGAGCTGTTTTTT. This translates into CASNPKLAGTNTGELFF.

The chain has TRBV6-6 and TRBJ2-3; D gene unclear. This CDR3 comprises 14 residues. Trimming removed 0 bases at V and 2 bases at J, with 6 bases between. Germline values: CDR1 MNHNY, CDR2 SVGAGI (reference sequence). CDR3 sequence: CASSYSKFTDTQYF. The DNA of the CDR3 is TGTGCCAGCAGTTACTCGAAATTCACAGATACGCAGTATTTT.

In nucleotides, the CDR3 is TGTGCCTGGTCTCAACCAGGGTCCGGACAGCCCCAGCATTTT. This sequence encodes CAWSQPGSGQPQHF. The chain joins TRBV30 to TRBJ1-5; possible D gene TRBD1, 5 bases. The CDR3 sequence is 14 residues long. Germline CDR1 reads GTSNPN; CDR2 reads SVGIG (reference sequence). Trimming stripped 5 bases from V and 7 bases from J, with 18 bases between.

The CDR3 here is CASSLEGFRGYTF. The CDR3 DNA follows: TGTGCCAGCAGCTTAGAAGGCTTCAGGGGCTACACCTTC. The chain is built from TRBV7-2 and TRBJ1-2; no definite D call. The CDR3 consists of 13 residues. The V gene's germline CDR1 is SGHTA and CDR2 FQGNSA. Between the trimmed V and J ends, which lost 1 base and 8 bases, there was a span of 11 bases. Supplemented by reference TRBV7-2 and TRBJ1-2, the full variable domain reads GAGVSQSPSNKVTEKGKDVELRCDPISGHTALYWYRQSLGQGLEFLIYFQGNSAPDKSGLPSDRFSAERTGGSVSTLTIQRTQQEDSAVYLCASSLEGFRGYTFGSGTRLTVV.

This clonotype was recorded a few times. This chain connects TRBV6-1 to TRBJ2-5; no definite D call. V was pared by 5 bases and J by 0 bases, with 10 bases between. Germline V gene data show CDR1 as MNHNS and CDR2 as SASEGT. This CDR3 is 14 amino acids long. CDR3 region: CASSYVVNQETQYF. CDR3 sequence (DNA): TGTGCCAGCAGTTACGTGGTGAACCAAGAGACCCAGTACTTC.

This clonotype was counted between two and nine times. The chain employs TRBV5-8 and TRBJ1-3; D gene unclear. Trimming took off 3 bases at V and 0 bases at J, with 7 bases between the two ends. CDR1 is SGHTS and CDR2 is YDEGEE in the germline V gene. CDR3 length equals 14 residues. The CDR3 sequence: CASSSDASGNTIYF. As DNA, the CDR3 is TGTGCCAGCAGCTCGGACGCCTCTGGAAACACCATATATTTT. Using reference TRBV5-8 and TRBJ1-3 for the parts outside the CDR3, the full variable domain is EAGVTQSPTHLIKTRGQQATLRCSPISGHTSVYWYQQALGLGLQFLLWYDEGEERNRGNFPPRFSGRQFPNYSSELNVNALELEDSALYLCASSSDASGNTIYFGEGSWLTVV.

In this sample, this clonotype turned up a few times. The chain links TRBV7-8 to TRBJ2-3, with 8 bases aligning to TRBD1. V lost 4 bases, J lost 8 bases, and 5 bases stayed unmatched. Germline CDR1 reads SGHVS; CDR2 reads FQNEAQ. This CDR3 is built from 13 residues. CDR3 sequence (DNA): TGTGCCAGCAGCTCTATGACAGGGGCTACGCAGTATTTT. Translating it yields CASSSMTGATQYF.

Many counts were recorded for this clonotype. The chain links TRBV7-2 to TRBJ2-5; D possibly corresponds to TRBD2 (6 bases). CDR1 is SGHTA, CDR2 FQGNSA, per germline. Trimming pared 2 bases from V and 5 bases from J, leaving 12 bases between. This CDR3 is 14 amino acids long. CDR3 sequence: CASSLRGMEETQYF. CDR3 sequence (DNA): TGTGCCAGCAGCTTACGGGGGATGGAGGAGACCCAGTACTTC.

The CDR3 DNA reads as TGTGCCAGCAGTAGGGACAGGGATAATGAAAAACTGTTTTTT. It yields the protein CASSRDRDNEKLFF. This chain connects TRBV2 to TRBJ1-4, with 9 bases lining up with TRBD1. The V and J ends lost 5 bases and 4 bases, in that order; junction bases with no gene match: 2. The CDR3 sequence is 14 residues long. CDR1 SNHLY and CDR2 FYNNEI come from the germline V gene.

As DNA, the CDR3 is TGTGCCAGCGCGGAATCAAACGACTATGGCTACACCTTC. This translates into CASAESNDYGYTF. The chain recombines TRBV7-9 with TRBJ1-2; D not certain. Trimming cost V 8 bases and J 3 bases, with 13 bases left between them. Germline CDR1 and CDR2: SEHNR and FQNEAQ (reference sequence). The CDR3 has 13 residues.

Only a few counts were recorded for this clonotype. The chain has TRBV12-3 or TRBV12-4 and TRBJ1-2, with unresolved D. Trimming removed 7 bases at V and 8 bases at J, with 11 bases between. There are 11 residues in the CDR3. The CDR3 DNA reads TGTGCCAGCACCGTTGCCGGAGGCTACACCTTC. This translates into CASTVAGGYTF.

This chain uses TRBV6-2 or TRBV6-3 with TRBJ2-3, with 11 positions matching TRBD1. This CDR3 is 18 amino acids long. V gave up 11 bases and J gave up 6 bases; unmatched junction bases: 22. CDR1 is MNHEY, CDR2 SVGEGT, per germline. The CDR3 nucleotides read TGTGCCTCACAGCAAGCTCGTATGGGGACAGGGGGAATGGATACGCAGTATTTT. Amino acid sequence: CASQQARMGTGGMDTQYF.

The V call is TRBV20-1, the J call TRBJ2-7, with 9 bases aligning to TRBD1. The CDR3 loop spans 14 amino acids. V trimming: 0 bases; J trimming: 6 bases; junction bases outside the gene matches: 6. Germline CDR1 and CDR2: DFQATT and SNEGSKA (reference sequence). The CDR3 reads CSARDGDREFEQYF. The CDR3 coding sequence is TGCAGTGCTAGAGATGGGGACAGGGAATTCGAGCAGTACTTC.

This chain connects TRBV20-1 to TRBJ1-1; TRBD1 agrees at 9 bases. V lost 6 bases and J lost 0; bases outside the gene matches: 8. The germline CDR1 and CDR2 sequences are DFQATT and SNEGSKA (reference sequence). This CDR3 has 15 amino acids. CDR3 sequence: CSAPPGQGLNTEAFF. The CDR3 bases are TGCAGTGCCCCTCCGGGACAGGGCCTGAACACTGAAGCTTTCTTT.

A few counts support this clonotype. V usage is TRBV7-2 and J usage is TRBJ1-1; 8 bases map to TRBD1. V trimming: 3 bases; J trimming: 2 bases; junction bases outside the gene matches: 8. The CDR3 has 16 residues. Germline loops: CDR1 SGHTA, CDR2 FQGNSA. The CDR3 coding sequence is TGTGCCAGCAGCTTTTCCGCCGGGACAGGAAACACTGAAGCTTTCTTT. It codes for CASSFSAGTGNTEAFF.

V and J are TRBV19 and TRBJ1-2; D gene uncertain. V was pared by 7 bases and J by 0 bases, with 15 bases between. The CDR3 spans 15 residues. CDR1 is LNHDA, CDR2 SQIVND, per germline (reference sequence). The CDR3 DNA reads as TGTGCCAGTAAACCCCTCATGGAAGCTAACTATGGCTACACCTTC. The encoded protein is CASKPLMEANYGYTF.

The chain couples TRBV4-3 to TRBJ1-1, with no clear D. V dropped 0 bases and J dropped 2 bases, with 4 bases sitting between them. CDR3 length equals 13 residues. Germline V CDR1 and CDR2: LGHNA, YSLEER. In nucleotides, the CDR3 is TGCGCCAGCAGCCAAGAGCAAAACACTGAAGCTTTCTTT. It is translated as CASSQEQNTEAFF.

This clonotype has a handful of counts. The chain is built from TRBV4-1 and TRBJ1-5, with a weak D call TRBD1 (5 bases). CDR1 and CDR2 from the germline V gene are MGHRA and YSYEKL. V lost 0 bases and J lost 12, with 15 bases in between. The CDR3 spans 14 residues. CDR3: CASSQERGARVQHF. The CDR3 DNA is TGCGCCAGCAGCCAAGAGAGAGGGGCGAGGGTCCAGCATTTT.

This sequence joins TRBV25-1 and TRBJ2-3; D might be TRBD1 (5 bases). Trimming left V 5 bases short and J 1 base short, with 19 bases between. The CDR3 totals 17 residues. The germline V gene encodes CDR1 MGHDK and CDR2 SYGVNS. CDR3 in amino acids: CASSTQGAVGRTDTQYF. CDR3 coding DNA: TGTGCCAGCAGTACCCAAGGGGCAGTGGGGCGCACAGATACGCAGTATTTT. The variable domain in full, completed from reference TRBV25-1 and TRBJ2-3, reads EADIYQTPRYLVIGTGKKITLECSQTMGHDKMYWYQQDPGMELHLIHYSYGVNSTEKGDLSSESTVSRIRTEHFPLTLESARPSHTSQYLCASSTQGAVGRTDTQYFGPGTRLTVL.

Details on this clonotype: At one end, the junction sequence differs from germline, possibly due to a read error. CDR3 in amino acids: CAGSEGERGESSYEQYF. The CDR3 DNA is TGTGCCGGCAGTGAGGGGGAGAGGGGGGAGTCCTCCTACGAGCAGTACTTC. The chain has TRBV27 and TRBJ2-7; D tentatively fits TRBD1 or TRBD2 (6 bases each). CDR3 length: 17 residues. The germline CDR1 and CDR2 sequences are MNHEY and SMNVEV (reference sequence).

This chain connects TRBV5-1 to TRBJ2-1; 8 bases line up with TRBD2. Germline CDR1 is SGHRS and CDR2 is YFSETQ. This CDR3 comprises 16 residues. Trimming at V came to 0 bases and at J to 0 bases, leaving 2 bases not matched to a gene. The CDR3 sequence is CASSLAGGSSYNEQFF. CDR3 bases: TGCGCCAGCAGCTTGGCGGGAGGGAGCTCCTACAATGAGCAGTTCTTC.

This clonotype was detected ten times or more. The chain couples TRBV7-8 to TRBJ1-2, with D maybe TRBD1 (5 bases). The CDR3 contains 17 residues. CDR1 and CDR2 from the germline V gene are SGHVS and FQNEAQ. The ends were cut back, 0 bases at V and 3 bases at J, with 17 bases in the middle. The CDR3, as DNA: TGTGCCAGCAGCTTAGCTGGCCGGGGCAAACCCGACTATGGCTACACCTTC. Its protein product is CASSLAGRGKPDYGYTF.

This clonotype was counted ten times or more. The chain uses TRBV7-2 and TRBJ2-7; D is uncertain. This CDR3 spans 13 amino acids. Germline values: CDR1 SGHTA, CDR2 FQGNSA. Trimming took 1 base from V and 1 from J, leaving 5 bases between them. Here the CDR3 reads CASSLGPSYEQYF. The CDR3 DNA is TGTGCCAGCAGCTTAGGACCGTCCTACGAGCAGTACTTC.